The 7 T cell receptor beta chains reported below all come from one sample, sequenced in a study of blood T cell repertoires in COVID-19. Assay: immunoSEQ multiplex PCR; the TCRdb copy retains only in-frame clones and omits some. The sample contains some 180,000 clones, 70% to 80% of which appear only once. Sequences were obtained from peripheral blood. Receptor source: a woman aged 45-65 years with active or convalescent COVID-19.

The chain combines TRBV5-4 with TRBJ2-7; TRBD2 matches 8 bases. V lost 3 bases, J lost 0 bases, and 8 bases stayed unmatched. Per the germline V gene, CDR1 is SGHNT and CDR2 is YYREEE (reference sequence). The CDR3 consists of 16 residues. The CDR3: CASSSRRGAFSYEQYF. As DNA, the CDR3 is TGTGCCAGCAGCTCGAGGCGGGGGGCCTTCTCCTACGAGCAGTACTTC.

V and J are TRBV9 and TRBJ2-1, with D tentatively TRBD2 (6 bases). This CDR3 spans 13 amino acids. Trimming left V 0 bases short and J 8 bases short, with 9 bases between. Germline V lookup: CDR1 SGDLS, CDR2 YYNGEE. The CDR3 reads CASSVAGGYEQFF. CDR3 nucleotide sequence: TGTGCCAGCAGCGTAGCTGGGGGGTATGAGCAGTTCTTC.

The chain joins TRBV5-8 to TRBJ2-6, with 10 bases lining up with TRBD1. Trimming removed 1 base from V and 2 bases from J; junction bases left unmatched: 6. The germline CDR1 and CDR2 sequences are SGHTS and YDEGEE. The CDR3 is 18 residues long. The CDR3 is CASSLTGQGKAGANVLTF. CDR3 DNA sequence: TGTGCCAGCAGCTTGACGGGACAGGGGAAAGCTGGGGCCAACGTCCTGACTTTC.

This chain uses TRBV14 with TRBJ2-3; no clear D gene. The CDR3 is 15 amino acids. Per the germline V gene, CDR1 is SGHDN and CDR2 is FVKESK. With 4 bases removed from V and 4 bases from J, the gap between germline ends came to 15 bases. CDR3 protein: CASSRLQLGSDTQYF. The CDR3 DNA sequence: TGTGCCAGCAGCCGTCTACAGTTGGGTTCAGATACGCAGTATTTT.

This clone was seen more than once but under ten times. In DNA, the CDR3 is TGTGCCAGCAGCGTAGCAGGGGGCTTTACCAACACCGGGGAGCTGTTTTTT. This codes for CASSVAGGFTNTGELFF. The chain joins TRBV9 to TRBJ2-2; 8 bases agree with TRBD1. The CDR3 runs 17 residues. Germline values: CDR1 SGDLS, CDR2 YYNGEE. The V and J ends lost 0 bases and 2 bases, in that order; junction bases with no gene match: 6. The full variable domain, in which reference TRBV9 and TRBJ2-2 provide the parts outside the CDR3, is DSGVTQTPKHLITATGQRVTLRCSPRSGDLSVYWYQQSLDQGLQFLIQYYNGEERAKGNILERFSAQQFPDLHSELNLSSLELGDSALYFCASSVAGGFTNTGELFFGEGSRLTVL.

This clone was detected only once. The genes are TRBV7-2 and TRBJ2-1; 10 nucleotides agree with TRBD2. With V trimmed by 3 bases and J by 2 bases, 4 bases remained unmatched. The length of the CDR3 is 16 residues. Germline V gene sequence: CDR1 SGHTA, CDR2 FQGNSA. The CDR3 is CASSFSGGVTYNEQFF. In nucleotides, the CDR3 is TGTGCCAGCAGCTTCAGCGGGGGGGTAACCTACAATGAGCAGTTCTTC. Looking up the rest from reference TRBV7-2 and TRBJ2-1 gives the full variable domain: GAGVSQSPSNKVTEKGKDVELRCDPISGHTALYWYRQSLGQGLEFLIYFQGNSAPDKSGLPSDRFSAERTGGSVSTLTIQRTQQEDSAVYLCASSFSGGVTYNEQFFGPGTRLTVL.

CDR3 loop: CASSQDETSRRGNTIYF. The CDR3 DNA follows: TGCGCCAGCAGCCAAGATGAGACCTCACGCAGGGGAAACACCATATATTTT. J is TRBJ1-3 and V is TRBV4-3; D ambiguous. Per the germline V gene, CDR1 is LGHNA and CDR2 is YSLEER. V lost 0 bases to trimming and J lost 4 bases, with 16 bases between them. This CDR3 has 17 residues.